Described below is a single T cell receptor beta chain sequence and its context. There are 14 residues in the CDR3. Germline loops: CDR1 LGHDT, CDR2 YNNKEL (reference sequence). The junction had 3 bases not matched to a gene; V was cut back by 3 bases and J by 5 bases. The record originates from a study of blood T cell repertoires in COVID-19. Background on the study: Sample material is recorded as cDNA or gDNA derived from T cells, B-cell-depleted T cells, or PBMCs.

Followed longitudinally, the Seattle patients had been enrolled during active infection. Per the study methods: Counts of nucleated cells, estimated from reference gene primer amplification, were obtained. Data came from immunoSEQ multiplex PCR; TCRdb stores just in-frame clones and leaves some out. Clone size and V and J calls were adopted from that table, with D and trimming inferred from the DNA. The sample shows some 390,000 clones, approximately 90% of them seen only once. Material: peripheral blood. The chain uses TRBV3-1 (or the pseudogene TRBV3-2) and TRBJ2-7; 11 bases fit TRBD2. This receptor was identified in a woman between 40 and 55 years old with COVID-19, enrolled during active disease. CDR3 coding DNA: TGTGCCAGCAGCCATAGCGGGAGGGTTGACGAGCAGTACTTC. It specifies CASSHSGRVDEQYF.